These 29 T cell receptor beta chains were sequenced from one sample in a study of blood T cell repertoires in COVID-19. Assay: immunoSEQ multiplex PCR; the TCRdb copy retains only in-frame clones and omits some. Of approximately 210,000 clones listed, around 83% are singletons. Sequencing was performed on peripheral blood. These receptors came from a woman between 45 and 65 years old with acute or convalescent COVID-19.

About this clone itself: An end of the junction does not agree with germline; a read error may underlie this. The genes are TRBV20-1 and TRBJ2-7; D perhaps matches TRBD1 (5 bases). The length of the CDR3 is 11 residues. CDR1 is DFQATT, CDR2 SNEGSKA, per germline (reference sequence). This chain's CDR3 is CSAKLDSLEIF. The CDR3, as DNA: TGCAGTGCCAAACTTGACAGTCTCGAAATCTTC.

The CDR3 sequence is CASRKSGTVNGYTF. Here the CDR3 DNA reads TGTGCCAGCAGGAAAAGCGGGACGGTGAATGGCTACACCTTC. The V and J genes are TRBV5-4 and TRBJ1-2, with D perhaps matching TRBD1 (5 bases). Trimming stripped 5 bases from V and 6 bases from J, with 17 bases between. CDR1 is SGHNT and CDR2 is YYREEE in the germline V gene (reference sequence). CDR3 size: 14 residues.

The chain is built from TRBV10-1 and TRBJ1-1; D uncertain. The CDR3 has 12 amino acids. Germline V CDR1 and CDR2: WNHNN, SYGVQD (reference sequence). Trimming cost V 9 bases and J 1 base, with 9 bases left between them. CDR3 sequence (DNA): TGCGCCAGAAATACTTCGAACACTGAAGCTTTCTTT. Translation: CARNTSNTEAFF.

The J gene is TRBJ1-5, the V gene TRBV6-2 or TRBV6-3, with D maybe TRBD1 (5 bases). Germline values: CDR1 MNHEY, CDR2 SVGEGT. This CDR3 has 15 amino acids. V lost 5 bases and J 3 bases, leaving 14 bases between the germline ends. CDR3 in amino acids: CASSPAGGLNQPQHF. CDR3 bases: TGTGCCAGCAGTCCCGCTGGGGGACTCAATCAGCCCCAGCATTTT.

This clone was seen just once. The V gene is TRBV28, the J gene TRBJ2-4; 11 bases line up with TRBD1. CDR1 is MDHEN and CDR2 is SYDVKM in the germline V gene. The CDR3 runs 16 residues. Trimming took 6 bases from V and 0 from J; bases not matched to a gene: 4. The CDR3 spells CASSRDRGGAKNIQYF. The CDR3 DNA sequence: TGTGCCAGCAGCCGGGACAGGGGGGGAGCCAAAAACATTCAGTACTTC.

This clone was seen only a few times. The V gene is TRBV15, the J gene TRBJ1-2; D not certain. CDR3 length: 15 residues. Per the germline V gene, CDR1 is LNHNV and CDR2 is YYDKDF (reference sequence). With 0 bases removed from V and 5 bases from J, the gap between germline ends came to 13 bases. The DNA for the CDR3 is TGTGCCACCAGCAGAGATCTGAAGGGCGGGTATGGCTACACCTTC. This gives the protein CATSRDLKGGYGYTF.

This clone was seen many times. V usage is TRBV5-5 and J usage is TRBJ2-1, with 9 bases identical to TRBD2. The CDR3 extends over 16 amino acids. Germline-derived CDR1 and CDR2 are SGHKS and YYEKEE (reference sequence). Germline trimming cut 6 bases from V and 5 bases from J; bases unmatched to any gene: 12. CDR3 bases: TGTGCCAGCATCTCCTTCACTAGCGGGCTTAACAATGAGCAGTTCTTC. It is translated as CASISFTSGLNNEQFF. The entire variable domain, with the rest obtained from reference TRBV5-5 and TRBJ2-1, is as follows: DAGVTQSPTHLIKTRGQQVTLRCSPISGHKSVSWYQQVLGQGPQFIFQYYEKEERGRGNFPDRFSARQFPNYSSELNVNALLLGDSALYLCASISFTSGLNNEQFFGPGTRLTVL.

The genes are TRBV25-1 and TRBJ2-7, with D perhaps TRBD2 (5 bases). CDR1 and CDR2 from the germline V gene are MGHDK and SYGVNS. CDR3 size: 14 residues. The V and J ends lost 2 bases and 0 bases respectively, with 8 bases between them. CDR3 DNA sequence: TGTGCCAGCAGTGAACACGGACTCTCCTACGAGCAGTACTTC. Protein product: CASSEHGLSYEQYF.

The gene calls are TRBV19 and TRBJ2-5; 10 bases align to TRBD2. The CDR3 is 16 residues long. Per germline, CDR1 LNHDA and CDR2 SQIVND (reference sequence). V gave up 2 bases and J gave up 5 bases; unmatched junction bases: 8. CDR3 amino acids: CASSISGRAVAETQYF. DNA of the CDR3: TGTGCCAGTAGTATAAGCGGGAGGGCCGTAGCGGAGACCCAGTACTTC.

CDR3 nucleotides: TGCAGCGCCGCGGGTAGCACAGATACGCAGTATTTT. Translation gives CSAAGSTDTQYF. This sequence joins TRBV29-1 and TRBJ2-3; D perhaps matches TRBD2 (5 bases). Germline V gene sequence: CDR1 SQVTM, CDR2 ANQGSEA. V lost 7 bases and J lost 0, with 8 bases in between. CDR3 size: 12 residues.

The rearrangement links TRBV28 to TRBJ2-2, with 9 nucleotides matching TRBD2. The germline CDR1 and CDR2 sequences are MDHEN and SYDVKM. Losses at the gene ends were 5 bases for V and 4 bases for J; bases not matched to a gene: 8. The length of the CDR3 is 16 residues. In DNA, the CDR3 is TGTGCCAGCAGTATTCTAGCGGGGACGGGCACCGGGGAGCTGTTTTTT. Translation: CASSILAGTGTGELFF.

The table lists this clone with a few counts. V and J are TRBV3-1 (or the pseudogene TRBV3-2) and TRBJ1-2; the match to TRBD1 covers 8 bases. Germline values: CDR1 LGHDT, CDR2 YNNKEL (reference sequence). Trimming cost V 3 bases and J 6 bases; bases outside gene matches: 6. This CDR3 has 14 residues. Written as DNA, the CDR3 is TGTGCCAGCAGCCATATGACAGGGGAAGATGGCTACACCTTC. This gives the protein CASSHMTGEDGYTF.

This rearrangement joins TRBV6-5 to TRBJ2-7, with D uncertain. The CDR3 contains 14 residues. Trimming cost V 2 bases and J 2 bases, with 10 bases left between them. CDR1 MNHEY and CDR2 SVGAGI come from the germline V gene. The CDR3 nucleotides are TGTGCCAGCAGTTACGGTCTCACAGCCTACGAGCAGTACTTC. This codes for CASSYGLTAYEQYF.

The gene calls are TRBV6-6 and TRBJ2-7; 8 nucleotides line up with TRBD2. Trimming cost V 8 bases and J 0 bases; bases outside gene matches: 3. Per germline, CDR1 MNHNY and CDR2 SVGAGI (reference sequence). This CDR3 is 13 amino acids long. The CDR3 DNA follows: TGTGCCAGCGCGAGCGGGAGCTCCTACGAGCAGTACTTC. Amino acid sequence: CASASGSSYEQYF.

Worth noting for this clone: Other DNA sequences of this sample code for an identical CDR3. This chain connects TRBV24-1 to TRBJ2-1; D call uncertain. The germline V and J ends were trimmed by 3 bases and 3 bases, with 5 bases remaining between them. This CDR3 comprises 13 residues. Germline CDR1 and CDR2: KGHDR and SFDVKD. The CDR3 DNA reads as TGTGCCACCAGTGATGTTTACTACAATGAGCAGTTCTTC. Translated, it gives CATSDVYYNEQFF.

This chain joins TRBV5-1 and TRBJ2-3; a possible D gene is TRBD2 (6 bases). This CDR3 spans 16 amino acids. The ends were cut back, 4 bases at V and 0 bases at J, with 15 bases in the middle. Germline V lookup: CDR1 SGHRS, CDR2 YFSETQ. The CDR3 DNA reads TGCGCCAGCAGCCCCGGGGGTGGGGCTAGCACAGATACGCAGTATTTT. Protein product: CASSPGGGASTDTQYF.

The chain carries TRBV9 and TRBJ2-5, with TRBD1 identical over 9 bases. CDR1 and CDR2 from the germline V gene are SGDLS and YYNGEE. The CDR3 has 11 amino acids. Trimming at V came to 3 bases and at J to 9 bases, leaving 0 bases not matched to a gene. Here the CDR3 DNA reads TGTGCCAGCAGCGGACAGGGGGCCCAGTACTTC. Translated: CASSGQGAQYF.

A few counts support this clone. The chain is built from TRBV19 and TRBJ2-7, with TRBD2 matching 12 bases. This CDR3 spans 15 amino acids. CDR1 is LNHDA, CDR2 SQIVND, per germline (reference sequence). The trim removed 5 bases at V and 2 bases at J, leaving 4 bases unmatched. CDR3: CASSVTSGRTYEQYF. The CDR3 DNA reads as TGTGCCAGTAGTGTGACTAGCGGGAGAACCTACGAGCAGTACTTC.

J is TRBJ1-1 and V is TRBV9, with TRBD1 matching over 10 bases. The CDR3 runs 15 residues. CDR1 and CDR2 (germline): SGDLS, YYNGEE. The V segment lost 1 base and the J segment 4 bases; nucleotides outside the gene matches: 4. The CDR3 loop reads CASSVQDRGGTEAFF. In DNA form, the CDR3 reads TGTGCCAGCAGCGTACAGGACAGGGGGGGCACTGAAGCTTTCTTT.

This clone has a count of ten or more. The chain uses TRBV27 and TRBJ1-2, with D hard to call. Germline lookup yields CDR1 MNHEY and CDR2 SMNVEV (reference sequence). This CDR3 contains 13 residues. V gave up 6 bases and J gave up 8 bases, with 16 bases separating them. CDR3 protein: CASRQTWAGGYTF. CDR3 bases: TGTGCCAGCAGGCAAACATGGGCGGGGGGCTACACCTTC.

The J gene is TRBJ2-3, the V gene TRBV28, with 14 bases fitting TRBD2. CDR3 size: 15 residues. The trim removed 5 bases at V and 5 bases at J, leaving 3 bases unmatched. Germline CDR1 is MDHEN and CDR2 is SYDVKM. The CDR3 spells CASSGTSGSGDTQYF. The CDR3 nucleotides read TGTGCCAGCAGTGGGACTAGCGGGAGTGGAGATACGCAGTATTTT.

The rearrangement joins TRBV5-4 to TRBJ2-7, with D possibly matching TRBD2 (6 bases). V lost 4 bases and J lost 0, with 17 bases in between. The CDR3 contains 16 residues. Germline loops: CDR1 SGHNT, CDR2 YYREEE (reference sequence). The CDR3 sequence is CASSPTGAVSSYEQYF. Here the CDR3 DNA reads TGTGCCAGCAGCCCCACGGGAGCGGTAAGCTCCTACGAGCAGTACTTC.

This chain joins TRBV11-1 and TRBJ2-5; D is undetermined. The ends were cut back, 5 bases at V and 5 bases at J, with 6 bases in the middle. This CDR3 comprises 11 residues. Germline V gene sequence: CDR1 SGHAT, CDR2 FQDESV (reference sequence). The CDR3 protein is CASSPEETQYF. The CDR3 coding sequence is TGTGCCAGCAGCCCGGAGGAGACCCAGTACTTC.

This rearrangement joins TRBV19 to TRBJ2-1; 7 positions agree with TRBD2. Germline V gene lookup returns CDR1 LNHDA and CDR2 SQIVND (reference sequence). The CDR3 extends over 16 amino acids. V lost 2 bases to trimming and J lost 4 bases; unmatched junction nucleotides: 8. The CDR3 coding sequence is TGTGCCAGTAGTATAAGCAAGGCGGGAGCATACAATGAGCAGTTCTTC. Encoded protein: CASSISKAGAYNEQFF.

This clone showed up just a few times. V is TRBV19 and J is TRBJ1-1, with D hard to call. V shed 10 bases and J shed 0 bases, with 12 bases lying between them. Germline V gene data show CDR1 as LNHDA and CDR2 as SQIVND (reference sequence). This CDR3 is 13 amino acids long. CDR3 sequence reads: CATYGDLNTEAFF. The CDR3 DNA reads TGTGCCACGTACGGGGATCTGAACACTGAAGCTTTCTTT.

CDR3 loop: CASSADSDTQYF. The CDR3 region has the DNA TGTGCCAGCAGCGCCGACTCAGATACGCAGTATTTT. The genes are TRBV7-9 and TRBJ2-3; unclear D gene. CDR3 size: 12 residues. Germline loops: CDR1 SEHNR, CDR2 FQNEAQ (reference sequence). V was cut by 5 bases and J by 4 bases, with 7 bases left in between.

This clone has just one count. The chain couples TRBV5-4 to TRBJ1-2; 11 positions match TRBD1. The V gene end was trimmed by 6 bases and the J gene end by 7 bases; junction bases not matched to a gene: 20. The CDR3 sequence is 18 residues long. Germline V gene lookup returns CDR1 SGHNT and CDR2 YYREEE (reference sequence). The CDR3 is CASNTGTGGNLKFGGYTF. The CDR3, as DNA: TGTGCCAGCAACACCGGGACAGGGGGTAATTTAAAGTTTGGTGGCTACACCTTC.

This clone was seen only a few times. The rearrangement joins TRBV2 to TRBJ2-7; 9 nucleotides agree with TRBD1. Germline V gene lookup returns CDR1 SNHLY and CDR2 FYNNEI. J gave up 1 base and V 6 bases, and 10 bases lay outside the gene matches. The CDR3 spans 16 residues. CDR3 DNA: TGTGCCAGCAGCGCATCCCTGACAGGGGGATCCTACGAGCAGTACTTC. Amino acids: CASSASLTGGSYEQYF.

CDR3 in amino acids: CASRLGTGAQETQYF. In DNA form, the CDR3 reads TGTGCCAGCAGACTCGGGACAGGCGCTCAAGAGACCCAGTACTTC. The gene calls are TRBV11-2 and TRBJ2-5; 8 bases fit TRBD1. Germline V gene sequence: CDR1 SGHAT, CDR2 FQNNGV. The trim removed 6 bases at V and 2 bases at J, leaving 8 bases unmatched. This CDR3 spans 15 amino acids.